The rows below give T cell receptor beta chains drawn from one sample of a study of T cell responses to AZD1222 COVID-19 vaccine. The repertoire was sequenced with immunoSEQ multiplex PCR; TCRdb's copy has only in-frame clones and lacks some. The sample has about 110,000 clones, roughly 84% seen once. The starting material was peripheral blood, obtained on day 0 of AZD1222 vaccination. The receptors originated from an adult in good health. Both conserved end residues are part of each CDR3. D genes are given only for firm matches. Size values are once, few and many counts, or a class for expanded clones, and some rows have none.

cdr3_length,d_call,v_call,clone_size,j_call,cdr3_nt,cdr3_aa
12,-,TRBV19,-,TRBJ1-1,TGTGCCAGTAGTCGTGAACGGAATGAAGCTTTCTTT,CASSRERNEAFF
14,-,TRBV7-9,-,TRBJ1-5,TGTGCCAGCAGTCGGGACTCGGGAAACCAGCCCCAGCATTTT,CASSRDSGNQPQHF
15,TRBD1,TRBV29-1,-,TRBJ2-7,TGCAGCGCCGCAGTGGGACAGGGGGTTGGTACCGAGCAGTACTTC,CSAAVGQGVGTEQYF
13,TRBD1,TRBV29-1,once,TRBJ1-4,TGCAGCGTAGTACAGGGGCTGGGTGAAAAACTGTTTTTT,CSVVQGLGEKLFF
16,TRBD1,TRBV19,-,TRBJ2-7,TGTGCCAGTAGTCCATCTGGAGGGACAGGAGTGTCCGAGCAGTACTTC,CASSPSGGTGVSEQYF
13,-,TRBV19,once,TRBJ1-5,TGTGCCAGTAGTATAATCGGCAATCAGCCCCAGCATTTT,CASSIIGNQPQHF
14,-,TRBV4-1,few,TRBJ1-1,TGCGCCAGCAGCCAAGTATTCAGGGGCAGGATGGCTTTCTTT,CASSQVFRGRMAFF
15,TRBD1,TRBV2,-,TRBJ1-1,TGTGCCAGCAGTACGGACAGGGGGCAGACCGGGGGAGCTTTCTTT,CASSTDRGQTGGAFF
12,-,TRBV2,-,TRBJ1-6,TGTGCCAGCAATTCCCTAGGGTCACCCCTCCACTTT,CASNSLGSPLHF
16,TRBD1,TRBV5-1,-,TRBJ1-3,TGCGCCAGCAGCTTTGGGACAGTAGACTCTGGAAACACCATATATTTT,CASSFGTVDSGNTIYF
16,-,TRBV6-1,-,TRBJ1-3,TGTGCCAGCAGTGAAGCGTGGGGGTCCTCTGGAAACACCATATATTTT,CASSEAWGSSGNTIYF
13,-,TRBV29-1,-,TRBJ1-4,TGCAGCGTTGAAAATGGGATGGATGAAAAACTGTTTTTT,CSVENGMDEKLFF
15,-,TRBV28,-,TRBJ1-1,TGTGCCAGCAGTTTTCGGTTGGGGGGGAACACTGAAGCTTTCTTT,CASSFRLGGNTEAFF
9,-,TRBV2,-,TRBJ2-7,TGTGGAGCGGGCGACGAGCAGTACTTC,CGAGDEQYF
14,-,TRBV7-2,-,TRBJ1-2,TGTGCCAGCAGCTTAGTATTAGTATCCTATGGCTACACCTTC,CASSLVLVSYGYTF
12,-,TRBV10-3,-,TRBJ2-7,TGTGCCAGCGCTCCTGGGCAGAACGAGCAGTACTTC,CASAPGQNEQYF
13,-,TRBV9,-,TRBJ1-1,TGTGCCAGCAGCGTCGGGAGCAACACTGAAGCTTTCTTT,CASSVGSNTEAFF
14,-,TRBV6-5,-,TRBJ1-2,TGTGCCAGCAGTTACTCTGGGGGGGAAAATGGCTACACCTTC,CASSYSGGENGYTF
14,-,TRBV29-1,-,TRBJ2-5,TGCAGCGTTGACGGAGGCAGGGGACAAGAGACCCAGTACTTC,CSVDGGRGQETQYF
15,-,TRBV7-2,-,TRBJ1-4,TGTGCCAGCAGCTCCCAGGGGTGGGGGGACGAAAAACTGTTTTTT,CASSSQGWGDEKLFF
14,TRBD1,TRBV5-6,once,TRBJ2-7,TGTGCCAGCAGCCTGGGACAGGGGGCATGGGAGCAGTACTTC,CASSLGQGAWEQYF
13,-,TRBV19,-,TRBJ1-1,TGTGCCAGTAGTATGATGGGGAACACTGAAGCTTTCTTT,CASSMMGNTEAFF
16,-,TRBV7-3,once,TRBJ1-2,TGTGCCAGCAGCATAGCGGACGGTTCATTCACCTCTGGCTACACCTTC,CASSIADGSFTSGYTF
14,-,TRBV7-8,once,TRBJ1-1,TGTGCCAGCAGCTTGCAGGGACGGAACACTGAAGCTTTCTTT,CASSLQGRNTEAFF
13,-,TRBV7-2,once,TRBJ1-5,TGTGCCAGCAGCCCCAGGAGCAATCAGCCCCAGCATTTT,CASSPRSNQPQHF
15,TRBD1,TRBV5-6,-,TRBJ2-7,TGTGCCAGCAGCTATGGGACAGGGAGCTCCTACGAGCAGTACTTC,CASSYGTGSSYEQYF
14,-,TRBV6-2/TRBV6-3,-,TRBJ1-5,TGTGCCAGCAGTTCCCCCCTCGGACAGCAGCCCCAGCATTTT,CASSSPLGQQPQHF
15,-,TRBV5-5,-,TRBJ1-3,TGTGCCAGCAGCTTCCGTCGGGTGAACGGAAACACCATATATTTT,CASSFRRVNGNTIYF
16,-,TRBV18,once,TRBJ1-2,TGTGCCAGCTCACCACCGGAGGGCACGGCTAACTATGGCTACACCTTC,CASSPPEGTANYGYTF
16,TRBD1,TRBV7-9,-,TRBJ2-1,TGTGCCAGCAGCTTAACCTCGACAGGGTCGGGCGGAGAGCAGTTCTTC,CASSLTSTGSGGEQFF
14,TRBD1,TRBV7-9,-,TRBJ1-5,TGTGCCAGCAGCTCAGGGGGTAGCAATCAGCCCCAGCATTTT,CASSSGGSNQPQHF
14,TRBD1,TRBV30,-,TRBJ1-5,TGTGCCTGGAGTGGGACAGGGGGGAATCAGCCCCAGCATTTT,CAWSGTGGNQPQHF
15,-,TRBV9,-,TRBJ1-4,TGTGCCAGCAGCCCACAGCCCGGGAGGGGGGCCATGCTGTTTTTT,CASSPQPGRGAMLFF
12,-,TRBV5-6,-,TRBJ1-1,TGTGCCAGCAGTAGGAGGAACACTGAAGCTTTCTTT,CASSRRNTEAFF
14,-,TRBV19,-,TRBJ1-5,TGTGCCAGTAGAACAGGTCTGGGCAATCAGCCCCAGCATTTT,CASRTGLGNQPQHF
13,-,TRBV27,-,TRBJ1-2,TGTGCCAGCAGTTTAAACAGGGTCTTGGGCTACACCTTC,CASSLNRVLGYTF
10,-,TRBV28,once,TRBJ1-2,TGTGCCAGCAGTCTACGGGGCTACACCTTC,CASSLRGYTF
11,-,TRBV7-9,once,TRBJ1-3,TGTGCCAGCAGTGCTGGAAACACCATATATTTT,CASSAGNTIYF
15,-,TRBV27,few,TRBJ1-6,TGTGCCAGCAGTTTAAAGGACAGAGGGGGTTCACCCCTCCACTTT,CASSLKDRGGSPLHF
15,-,TRBV11-3,-,TRBJ2-7,TGTGCCAGCAGTCGTGCCCCGGACGGGTCCTACGAGCAGTACTTC,CASSRAPDGSYEQYF
14,TRBD1,TRBV7-3,once,TRBJ2-7,TGTGCCAGCAGCGATGGGACAGGCCTCTACGAGCAGTACTTC,CASSDGTGLYEQYF
16,-,TRBV7-8,-,TRBJ1-5,TGTGCCAGCAGCTTTCTCAACCGGGACAACAATCAGCCCCAGCATTTT,CASSFLNRDNNQPQHF
14,-,TRBV9,-,TRBJ1-6,TGTGCCAGCAGCGAGATGGGGGGGGAAACACCCCTCCACTTT,CASSEMGGETPLHF
15,-,TRBV5-6,once,TRBJ1-6,TGTGCCAGCAGCTTGGAGGCCAGAGAAGGCTCACCCCTCCACTTT,CASSLEAREGSPLHF
14,-,TRBV6-2/TRBV6-3,-,TRBJ2-7,TGTGCCAGCAGTTACTCGCCCTTCTCCTACGAGCAGTACTTC,CASSYSPFSYEQYF